Listed here are 32 T cell receptor beta chains from one sample, sequenced in a study of T cells in Graves' hyperthyroidism and ophthalmopathy. RNA transcripts provided the source from which TCR beta CDR3 regions were amplified. First-round RT-PCR of the TCR CDR3 relied on the HTBI primer set. Via MiXCR, TCRdb re-called the multiplex PCR reads, giving one row per CDR3 protein. The table lists hundreds of thousands of distinct CDR3 sequences, about 13% of them singletons, with 9.2% in the top ten. Sequencing was done on a sample of blood. The receptors stem from a young woman with Graves' hyperthyroidism.

The genes are TRBV5-1 and TRBJ1-6, with 7 bases identical to TRBD1. The CDR3 spans 15 residues. Germline V gene data show CDR1 as SGHRS and CDR2 as YFSETQ. V was clipped by 2 bases and J by 7 bases; unmatched bases: 6. The CDR3, as DNA: TGCGCCAGCAGCTTTGGTACAGGGGACAATTCACCCCTCCACTTT. Translating gives CASSFGTGDNSPLHF.

This clonotype occurred many times. The rearrangement links TRBV6-1 to TRBJ2-5; D gene unclear. In germline, CDR1 is MNHNS, CDR2 SASEGT. This CDR3 spans 15 amino acids. Trimming removed 8 bases from V and 4 bases from J, with 20 bases in between. CDR3 residues: CASGLTRTARETQYF. DNA for the CDR3: TGTGCCAGCGGGTTAACGCGGACCGCGCGAGAGACCCAGTACTTC.

The chain carries TRBV9 and TRBJ2-5, with D possibly TRBD2 on 5 matching bases. Germline CDR1 is SGDLS and CDR2 is YYNGEE. V gave up 4 bases and J gave up 9 bases, with 22 bases separating them. The CDR3 is made up of 15 amino acids. The CDR3 bases are TGTGCCAGCAGCCCCTCCCCGTCGGGGTTTGAGGCCCAGTACTTC. Residues: CASSPSPSGFEAQYF. The whole variable domain, filled in from reference TRBV9 and TRBJ2-5, reads DSGVTQTPKHLITATGQRVTLRCSPRSGDLSVYWYQQSLDQGLQFLIQYYNGEERAKGNILERFSAQQFPDLHSELNLSSLELGDSALYFCASSPSPSGFEAQYFGPGTRLLVL.

This clonotype came up many times. This chain joins TRBV7-2 and TRBJ2-7; TRBD1 is a possible D gene (5 bases). The CDR3 is made up of 14 amino acids. V shed 3 bases and J shed 1 base, with 10 bases lying between them. Looked up from germline, CDR1 is SGHTA and CDR2 is FQGNSA. CDR3 sequence reads: CASSFGHQSYEQYF. DNA of the CDR3: TGTGCCAGCAGCTTTGGACACCAGTCCTACGAGCAGTACTTC.

This clonotype was counted ten times or more. The chain carries TRBV6-1 and TRBJ2-1, with TRBD2 identical over 7 bases. Losses at the gene ends were 7 bases for V and 1 base for J; bases not matched to a gene: 4. This CDR3 spans 14 amino acids. In germline, CDR1 is MNHNS, CDR2 SASEGT. CDR3 nucleotide sequence: TGTGCCAGCACCCGAGCGGGGTCCTACAATGAGCAGTTCTTC. This codes for CASTRAGSYNEQFF.

This clonotype was detected many times. The chain carries TRBV5-1 and TRBJ2-3; possible D gene TRBD1, 6 bases. V dropped 4 bases and J dropped 0 bases, with 9 bases sitting between them. The CDR3 is made up of 14 amino acids. CDR1 is SGHRS, CDR2 YFSETQ, per germline. CDR3 nucleotide sequence: TGCGCCAGCAGCAGTGACAGGAGCACAGATACGCAGTATTTT. This gives the protein CASSSDRSTDTQYF.

This clonotype was observed at least ten times. The chain links TRBV19 to TRBJ1-1; a weak D match, TRBD1 (5 bases). The CDR3 consists of 12 residues. The V end was cut by 6 bases, the J end by 2 bases, with 7 bases between. Germline CDR1 and CDR2: LNHDA and SQIVND (reference sequence). This chain's CDR3 is CASSDRNTEAFF. The CDR3 DNA follows: TGTGCCAGTAGCGACAGAAACACTGAAGCTTTCTTT.

Ten or more counts support this clonotype. The V gene is TRBV7-8, the J gene TRBJ2-1; TRBD2 matches at 7 bases. V shed 7 bases, J shed 0 bases, and the junction held 6 bases outside the gene matches. The CDR3 covers 15 residues. Germline V gives CDR1 SGHVS, CDR2 FQNEAQ. CDR3 nucleotide sequence: TGTGCCAGCACCGCCGGGGGGAGCTCCTACAATGAGCAGTTCTTC. This translates into CASTAGGSSYNEQFF.

This clonotype was observed a handful of times. The gene calls are TRBV13 and TRBJ2-5; TRBD1 matches at 7 bases. The CDR3 sequence is 17 residues long. Germline lookup yields CDR1 PRHDT and CDR2 FYEKMQ (reference sequence). V lost 1 base and J lost 2; bases outside the gene matches: 10. The DNA for the CDR3 is TGTGCCAGCAGCTTAGTGGACAGGCCTTCTTCTCAAGAGACCCAGTACTTC. This encodes CASSLVDRPSSQETQYF.

The chain employs TRBV4-1 and TRBJ1-5, with D unclear. Germline V gives CDR1 MGHRA, CDR2 YSYEKL. V was cut by 5 bases and J by 0 bases, with 14 bases left in between. This CDR3 has 16 amino acids. For the CDR3, the DNA is TGCGCCAGCAGCACCTTGGTGAGGCATAGCAATCAGCCCCAGCATTTT. It translates to CASSTLVRHSNQPQHF.

This clonotype was observed a few times. This may arise from a read error, as a much more abundant clone is one base away. V and J are TRBV12-3 or TRBV12-4 and TRBJ2-3; D gene ambiguous. V lost 3 bases to trimming and J lost 0 bases, with 4 bases between them. The CDR3 has 13 residues. The CDR3 bases are TGTGCCAGCAGTTTTAGGAGCACAGATACGCAGTATTTT. Encoded protein: CASSFRSTDTQYF.

The chain carries TRBV30 and TRBJ2-6; D not certain. The length of the CDR3 is 17 residues. Trimming took off 3 bases at V and 4 bases at J, with 19 bases between the two ends. The germline V gene has CDR1 GTSNPN and CDR2 SVGIG (reference sequence). The CDR3 is CAWSRSGSPRGANVLTF. DNA for the CDR3: TGTGCCTGGAGCCGATCCGGATCTCCGAGGGGGGCCAACGTCCTGACTTTC. The full variable domain, its missing parts supplied by reference TRBV30 and TRBJ2-6, is SQTIHQWPATLVQPVGSPLSLECTVEGTSNPNLYWYRQAAGRGLQLLFYSVGIGQISSEVPQNLSASRPQDRQFILSSKKLLLSDSGFYLCAWSRSGSPRGANVLTFGAGSRLTVL.

This clonotype was counted many times. V is TRBV5-6 and J is TRBJ2-1; D might be TRBD1 (6 bases). Germline lookup yields CDR1 SGHDT and CDR2 YYEEEE. V was shortened by 0 bases and J by 0 bases, with 13 bases between the two germline ends. The CDR3 contains 17 residues. CDR3 protein: CASSLAGARDSYNEQFF. The CDR3 region has the DNA TGTGCCAGCAGCTTGGCAGGGGCGAGGGACTCCTACAATGAGCAGTTCTTC.

The V and J genes are TRBV20-1 and TRBJ2-1; 8 positions match TRBD2. CDR1 is DFQATT and CDR2 is SNEGSKA in the germline V gene (reference sequence). The CDR3 is 14 residues long. CDR3: CSGGAGLSYNEQFF. The CDR3, as DNA: TGCAGCGGGGGGGCCGGTCTGTCCTACAATGAGCAGTTCTTC.

This clonotype was observed a handful of times. This chain links TRBV12-3 or TRBV12-4 with TRBJ1-6; 7 nucleotides agree with TRBD1. The CDR3 extends over 14 amino acids. The J segment lost 10 bases and the V segment lost 6 bases, leaving 9 bases of the junction unmatched. This CDR3 is CASSPDRENSPLHF. CDR3 in DNA: TGTGCCAGCAGCCCAGACAGGGAGAACTCACCCCTCCACTTT.

In the case of this clonotype: The germline gene is not matched at one end of the junction; a read error may be the cause. The chain joins TRBV7-7 to TRBJ2-5, with TRBD2 identical over 13 bases. From germline, CDR1 is SSHAT and CDR2 FNYEAQ (reference sequence). CDR3 length: 17 residues. The CDR3 DNA reads as TGTGCTAGCAGCCTCAAAGAGGGACTAGCGGGGATAGAGACCCAGTACTTC. Protein sequence: CASSLKEGLAGIETQYF.

This clonotype was observed a few times. V is TRBV24-1 and J is TRBJ2-2, with unresolved D. This CDR3 region has 14 residues. Per the germline V gene, CDR1 is KGHDR and CDR2 is SFDVKD. V was pared by 5 bases and J by 0 bases, with 6 bases between. The CDR3 nucleotides read TGTGCCACCAGTGGGTACTCGAACACCGGGGAGCTGTTTTTT. This sequence encodes CATSGYSNTGELFF.

This clonotype was seen many times. The chain recombines TRBV7-2 with TRBJ2-2; 7 nucleotides match TRBD1. Germline V gene data show CDR1 as SGHTA and CDR2 as FQGNSA. The CDR3 is 14 amino acids. Germline trimming cut 2 bases from V and 5 bases from J; bases unmatched to any gene: 2. The CDR3 reads CASSLRGQTGELFF. CDR3 nucleotides: TGTGCCAGCAGCTTAAGGGGGCAGACCGGGGAGCTGTTTTTT.

This clonotype was observed at least ten times. The gene calls are TRBV7-8 and TRBJ2-5; tentatively, D is TRBD2 (7 bases). V dropped 0 bases and J dropped 1 base, with 9 bases sitting between them. The CDR3 contains 15 residues. CDR1 is SGHVS and CDR2 is FQNEAQ in the germline V gene. This CDR3 is CASSLAAGAQETQYF. CDR3 bases: TGTGCCAGCAGCTTAGCGGCGGGGGCCCAAGAGACCCAGTACTTC.

Many counts were recorded for this clonotype. J is TRBJ2-1 and V is TRBV28; D gene uncertain. Trimming left V 5 bases short and J 0 bases short, with 11 bases between. Germline V gene sequence: CDR1 MDHEN, CDR2 SYDVKM. The CDR3 contains 15 residues. CDR3 sequence (DNA): TGTGCCAGCAGTGTACAGTTTAGCTCCTACAATGAGCAGTTCTTC. Its protein is CASSVQFSSYNEQFF.

The chain joins TRBV24-1 to TRBJ2-5; 11 nucleotides line up with TRBD2. CDR1 is KGHDR, CDR2 SFDVKD, per germline. The CDR3 totals 13 residues. The junction had 0 bases not matched to a gene; V was cut back by 5 bases and J by 5 bases. The CDR3 DNA sequence: TGTGCCACCAGTGCTAGCGGGAGGGAGACCCAGTACTTC. It yields the protein CATSASGRETQYF.

This clonotype has ten or more counts. The rearrangement links TRBV7-6 to TRBJ2-1, with TRBD2 as a possible D gene (6 bases). V was pared by 5 bases and J by 10 bases, with 12 bases between. Germline loops: CDR1 SGHVS, CDR2 FNYEAQ. The CDR3 runs 12 residues. The CDR3 DNA sequence: TGTGCCAGCAGCCCCTTTCGGGGGGAGCAGTTCTTC. Encoded protein: CASSPFRGEQFF.

This clonotype was counted many times. J is TRBJ1-1 and V is TRBV5-8; D remains ambiguous. The germline CDR1 and CDR2 sequences are SGHTS and YDEGEE. The V and J ends lost 4 bases and 3 bases respectively, with 22 bases between them. This CDR3 region has 17 residues. CDR3 sequence (DNA): TGTGCCAGCAGCACGCTCCTCCGCCCTGACATGTACACTGAAGCTTTCTTT. This sequence encodes CASSTLLRPDMYTEAFF.

This clonotype was observed at least ten times. The chain combines TRBV11-2 with TRBJ1-1; D gene ambiguous. CDR1 SGHAT and CDR2 FQNNGV come from the germline V gene. V was shortened by 4 bases and J by 4 bases, with 16 bases between the two germline ends. CDR3 length: 15 amino acids. The DNA of the CDR3 is TGTGCCAGCAGCTCCGTAGCCGGGAGGGCCACTGAAGCTTTCTTT. It is translated as CASSSVAGRATEAFF.

This clonotype was observed a few times. The chain carries TRBV19 and TRBJ1-1; D is unclear. The V gene's germline CDR1 is LNHDA and CDR2 SQIVND (reference sequence). V gave up 8 bases and J gave up 3 bases, with 13 bases separating them. The CDR3 contains 13 residues. The CDR3 DNA reads as TGTGCCAGTGCATGGGGTGGAGACACTGAAGCTTTCTTT. It yields the protein CASAWGGDTEAFF.

This clonotype has at least ten counts. V gene TRBV2 combines with J gene TRBJ2-7; D possibly corresponds to TRBD1 (5 bases). The germline gives CDR1 SNHLY, CDR2 FYNNEI. V was shortened by 5 bases and J by 3 bases, with 20 bases between the two germline ends. The CDR3 sequence is 16 residues long. CDR3 DNA: TGTGCCAGCAGTACGGGCTCAACCCCAGGACACTACGAGCAGTACTTC. It translates to CASSTGSTPGHYEQYF.

This clonotype came up many times. This chain uses TRBV20-1 with TRBJ1-1; 7 bases align to TRBD1. Germline V gene data show CDR1 as DFQATT and CDR2 as SNEGSKA (reference sequence). The CDR3 length is 15 residues. Germline trimming cut 7 bases from V and 7 bases from J; bases unmatched to any gene: 18. The DNA for the CDR3 is TGCAGTGTCTTCAGACAAGCGACAGGGAAGGATGAAGCTTTCTTT. Translating it yields CSVFRQATGKDEAFF.

This clonotype was observed at least ten times. The genes are TRBV9 and TRBJ2-1, with 10 nucleotides matching TRBD1. There are 15 residues in the CDR3. From germline, CDR1 is SGDLS and CDR2 YYNGEE. J was trimmed by 5 bases and V by 3 bases; bases with no gene match: 5. CDR3 sequence: CASSDRTGGHNEQFF. In DNA form, the CDR3 reads TGTGCCAGCAGCGACAGGACAGGGGGTCACAATGAGCAGTTCTTC.

This clonotype was counted at least ten times. The chain combines TRBV19 with TRBJ1-4; TRBD1 agrees at 7 bases. Germline V gene sequence: CDR1 LNHDA, CDR2 SQIVND (reference sequence). CDR3 length: 12 residues. Trimming took 9 bases from V and 8 from J; bases not matched to a gene: 6. CDR3 protein: CASHRGLEKLFF. CDR3 sequence (DNA): TGTGCCAGCCACAGGGGTTTGGAAAAACTGTTTTTT.

This clonotype was seen repeatedly, ten times or more. The chain joins TRBV7-8 to TRBJ2-1; D call uncertain. The V gene lost 3 bases and the J gene lost 0 bases, with 9 bases spanning the gap. The CDR3 has 15 amino acids. From germline, CDR1 is SGHVS and CDR2 FQNEAQ. The CDR3 here is CASSFQSLSYNEQFF. CDR3 bases: TGTGCCAGCAGCTTTCAGAGTCTCTCCTACAATGAGCAGTTCTTC.

This clonotype was counted many times. This rearrangement joins TRBV20-1 to TRBJ1-5; D call uncertain. The CDR3 covers 16 residues. The germline gives CDR1 DFQATT, CDR2 SNEGSKA (reference sequence). Trimming stripped 0 bases from V and 0 bases from J, with 12 bases between. This CDR3 reads CSAREREVLSNQPQHF. CDR3 DNA sequence: TGCAGTGCTAGAGAGAGAGAAGTACTTAGCAATCAGCCCCAGCATTTT.

This clonotype was found many times. V is TRBV28 and J is TRBJ1-1; 7 bases match TRBD1. V lost 6 bases to trimming and J lost 1 base; unmatched junction nucleotides: 5. This CDR3 has 14 amino acids. CDR1 and CDR2 from the germline V gene are MDHEN and SYDVKM. The CDR3 loop reads CASRTDRENTEAFF. CDR3 nucleotides: TGTGCCAGCAGGACTGACAGGGAGAACACTGAAGCTTTCTTT.